This TCR beta chain was profiled in a study of blood T cell repertoires in COVID-19. Clones were read by immunoSEQ multiplex PCR, and TCRdb kept only the in-frame ones, dropping some. There are 110,000 or so clones in the sample; less than 85% occur only once, and about 2% lies in the top ten. CDR3 length: 14 amino acids. CDR1 is SGHRS, CDR2 YFSETQ, per germline. Trimming at V came to 5 bases and at J to 9 bases, leaving 6 bases not matched to a gene. The gene calls are TRBV5-1 and TRBJ1-5, with TRBD1 matching 12 bases. The sequenced sample consisted of peripheral blood. The TCR was taken from a woman aged 40 to 55 with acute or convalescent COVID-19. This chain's CDR3 is CASSPGQGAWPQHF. CDR3 nucleotide sequence: TGCGCCAGCAGTCCGGGACAGGGGGCTTGGCCCCAGCATTTT.